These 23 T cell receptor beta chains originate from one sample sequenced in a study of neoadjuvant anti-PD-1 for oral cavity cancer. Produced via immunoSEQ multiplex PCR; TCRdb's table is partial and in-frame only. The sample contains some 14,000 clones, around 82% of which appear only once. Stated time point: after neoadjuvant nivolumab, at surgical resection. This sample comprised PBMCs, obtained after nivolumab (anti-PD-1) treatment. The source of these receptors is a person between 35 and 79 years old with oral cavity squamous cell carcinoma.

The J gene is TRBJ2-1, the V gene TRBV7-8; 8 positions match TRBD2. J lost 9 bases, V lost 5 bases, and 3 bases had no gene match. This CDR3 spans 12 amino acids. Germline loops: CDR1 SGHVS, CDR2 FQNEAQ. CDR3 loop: CASSKTSGEQFF. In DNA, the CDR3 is TGTGCCAGCAGCAAAACTAGCGGTGAGCAGTTCTTC.

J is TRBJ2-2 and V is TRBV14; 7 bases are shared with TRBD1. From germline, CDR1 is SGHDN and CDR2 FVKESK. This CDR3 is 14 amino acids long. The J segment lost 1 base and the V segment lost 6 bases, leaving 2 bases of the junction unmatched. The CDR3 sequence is CASRGQLNTGELFF. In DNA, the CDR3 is TGTGCCAGCAGGGGACAGTTGAACACCGGGGAGCTGTTTTTT.

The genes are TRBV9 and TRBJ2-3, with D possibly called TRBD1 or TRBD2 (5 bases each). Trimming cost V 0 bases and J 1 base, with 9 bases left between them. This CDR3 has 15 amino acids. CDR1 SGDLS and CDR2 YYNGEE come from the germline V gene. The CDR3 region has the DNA TGTGCCAGCAGCGTAGGGGTGGGGGGCACAGATACGCAGTATTTT. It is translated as CASSVGVGGTDTQYF.

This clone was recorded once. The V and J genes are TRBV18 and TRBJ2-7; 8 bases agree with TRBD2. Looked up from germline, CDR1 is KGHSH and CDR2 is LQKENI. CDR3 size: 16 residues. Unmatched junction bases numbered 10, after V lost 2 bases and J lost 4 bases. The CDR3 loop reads CASSPGLSGVSYEQYF. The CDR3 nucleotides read TGTGCCAGCTCACCAGGCCTTAGCGGGGTCTCGTACGAGCAGTACTTC.

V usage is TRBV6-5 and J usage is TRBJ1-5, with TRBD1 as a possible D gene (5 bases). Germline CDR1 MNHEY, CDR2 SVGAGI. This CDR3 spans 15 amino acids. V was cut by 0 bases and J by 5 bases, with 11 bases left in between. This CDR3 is CASSYSGVGDQPQHF. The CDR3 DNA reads TGTGCCAGCAGTTACTCTGGCGTAGGGGATCAGCCCCAGCATTTT.

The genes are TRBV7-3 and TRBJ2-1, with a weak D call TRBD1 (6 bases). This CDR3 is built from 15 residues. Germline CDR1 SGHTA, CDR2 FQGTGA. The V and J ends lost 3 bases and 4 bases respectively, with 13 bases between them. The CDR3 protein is CASSFGHGQYNEQFF. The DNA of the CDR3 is TGTGCCAGCAGCTTCGGACACGGACAGTACAATGAGCAGTTCTTC.

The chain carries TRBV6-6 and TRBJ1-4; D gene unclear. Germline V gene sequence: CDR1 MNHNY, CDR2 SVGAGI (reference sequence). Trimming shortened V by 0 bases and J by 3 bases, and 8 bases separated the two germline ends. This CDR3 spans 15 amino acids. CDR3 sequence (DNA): TGTGCCAGCAGTTACTCGGGTACGGCTAATGAAAAACTGTTTTTT. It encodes CASSYSGTANEKLFF.

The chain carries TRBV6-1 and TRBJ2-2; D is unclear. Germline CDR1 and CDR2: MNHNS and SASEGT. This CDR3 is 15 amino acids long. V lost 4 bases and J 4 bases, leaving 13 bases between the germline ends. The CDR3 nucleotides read TGTGCCAGCAGTGTAAATAGAATGGGCACCGGGGAGCTGTTTTTT. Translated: CASSVNRMGTGELFF.

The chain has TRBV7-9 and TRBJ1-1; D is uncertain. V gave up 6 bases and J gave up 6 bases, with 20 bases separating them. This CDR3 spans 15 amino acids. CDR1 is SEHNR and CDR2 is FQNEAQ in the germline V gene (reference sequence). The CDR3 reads CASRSRAVWPPEAFF. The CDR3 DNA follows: TGTGCCAGCAGATCAAGAGCTGTCTGGCCGCCTGAAGCTTTCTTT.

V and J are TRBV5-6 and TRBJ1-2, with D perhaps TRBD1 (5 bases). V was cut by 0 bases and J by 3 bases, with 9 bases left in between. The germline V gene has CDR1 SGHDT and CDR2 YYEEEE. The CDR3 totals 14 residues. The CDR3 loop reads CASSLEGMDYGYTF. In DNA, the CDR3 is TGTGCCAGCAGCTTGGAGGGGATGGACTATGGCTACACCTTC.

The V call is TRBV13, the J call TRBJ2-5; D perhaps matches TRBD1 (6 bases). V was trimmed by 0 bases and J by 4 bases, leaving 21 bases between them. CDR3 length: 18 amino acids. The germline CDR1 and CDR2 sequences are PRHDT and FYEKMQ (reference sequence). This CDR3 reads CASSLGYGRGQGVETQYF. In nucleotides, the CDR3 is TGTGCCAGCAGCTTAGGTTATGGAAGGGGACAAGGGGTAGAGACCCAGTACTTC.

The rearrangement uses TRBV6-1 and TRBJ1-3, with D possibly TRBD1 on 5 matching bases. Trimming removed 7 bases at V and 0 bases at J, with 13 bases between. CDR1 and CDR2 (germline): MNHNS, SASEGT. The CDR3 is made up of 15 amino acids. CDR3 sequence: CASIPQGFSGNTIYF. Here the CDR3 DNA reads TGTGCCAGCATCCCTCAGGGCTTCTCTGGAAACACCATATATTTT.

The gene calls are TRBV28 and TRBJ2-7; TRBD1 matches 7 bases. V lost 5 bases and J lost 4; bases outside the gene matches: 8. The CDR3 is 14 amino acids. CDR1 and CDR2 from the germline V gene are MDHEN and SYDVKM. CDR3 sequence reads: CASSTPGTVYEQYF. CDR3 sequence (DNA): TGTGCCAGCAGTACTCCCGGGACAGTATACGAGCAGTACTTC.

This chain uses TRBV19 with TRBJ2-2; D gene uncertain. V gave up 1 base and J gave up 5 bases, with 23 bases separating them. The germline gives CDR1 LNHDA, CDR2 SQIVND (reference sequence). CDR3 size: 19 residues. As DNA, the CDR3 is TGTGCCAGTAGTATAGGATACCTCGTGGCCAGACGGCGAACCGGGGAGCTGTTTTTT. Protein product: CASSIGYLVARRRTGELFF.

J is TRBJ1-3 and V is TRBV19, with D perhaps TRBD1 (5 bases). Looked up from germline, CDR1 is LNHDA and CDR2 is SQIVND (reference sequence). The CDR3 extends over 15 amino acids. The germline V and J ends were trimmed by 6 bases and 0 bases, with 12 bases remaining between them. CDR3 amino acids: CASSFGTYSGNTIYF. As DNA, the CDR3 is TGTGCCAGTAGCTTTGGGACCTACTCTGGAAACACCATATATTTT. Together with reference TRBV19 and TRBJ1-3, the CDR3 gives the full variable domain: DGGITQSPKYLFRKEGQNVTLSCEQNLNHDAMYWYRQDPGQGLRLIYYSQIVNDFQKGDIAEGYSVSREKKESFPLTVTSAQKNPTAFYLCASSFGTYSGNTIYFGEGSWLTVV.

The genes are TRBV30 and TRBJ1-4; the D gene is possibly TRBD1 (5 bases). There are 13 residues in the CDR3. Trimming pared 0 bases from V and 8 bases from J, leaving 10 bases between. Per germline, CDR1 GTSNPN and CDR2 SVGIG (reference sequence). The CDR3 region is CAWSVQGREKLFF. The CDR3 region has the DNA TGTGCCTGGAGTGTCCAGGGTCGGGAAAAACTGTTTTTT.

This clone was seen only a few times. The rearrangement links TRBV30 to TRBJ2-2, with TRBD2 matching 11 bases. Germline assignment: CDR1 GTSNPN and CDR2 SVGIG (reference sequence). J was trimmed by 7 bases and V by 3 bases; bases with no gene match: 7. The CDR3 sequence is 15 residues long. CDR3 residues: CAWRLAGGPSGELFF. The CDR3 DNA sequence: TGTGCCTGGAGGTTAGCGGGGGGGCCAAGCGGGGAGCTGTTTTTT.

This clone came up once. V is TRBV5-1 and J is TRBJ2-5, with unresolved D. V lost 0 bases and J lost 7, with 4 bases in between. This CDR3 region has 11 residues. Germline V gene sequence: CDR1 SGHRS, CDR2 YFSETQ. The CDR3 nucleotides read TGCGCCAGCAGCTTGGGGGGGACCCAGTACTTC. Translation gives CASSLGGTQYF.

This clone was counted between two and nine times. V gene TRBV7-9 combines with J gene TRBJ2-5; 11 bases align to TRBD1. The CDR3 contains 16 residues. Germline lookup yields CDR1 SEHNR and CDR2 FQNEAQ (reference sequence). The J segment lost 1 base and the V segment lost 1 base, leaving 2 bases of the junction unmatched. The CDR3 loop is CASSLGTGGFQETQYF. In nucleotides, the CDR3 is TGTGCCAGCAGCTTAGGGACAGGGGGCTTCCAAGAGACCCAGTACTTC.

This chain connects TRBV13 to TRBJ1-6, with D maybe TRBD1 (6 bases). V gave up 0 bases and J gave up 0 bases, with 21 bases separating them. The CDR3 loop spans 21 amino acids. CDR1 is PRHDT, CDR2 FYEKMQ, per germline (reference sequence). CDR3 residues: CASSLGTSGALPSSYNSPLHF. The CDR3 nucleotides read TGTGCCAGCAGCTTAGGCACCTCAGGGGCCCTTCCAAGCTCCTATAATTCACCCCTCCACTTT.

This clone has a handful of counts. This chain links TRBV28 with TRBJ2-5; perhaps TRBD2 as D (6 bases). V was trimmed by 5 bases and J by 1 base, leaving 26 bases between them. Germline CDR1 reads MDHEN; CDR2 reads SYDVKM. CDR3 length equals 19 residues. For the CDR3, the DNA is TGTGCCAGCAGTCCTTTCTTCCCGGGAGCAACAATATCCCAAGAGACCCAGTACTTC. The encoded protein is CASSPFFPGATISQETQYF.

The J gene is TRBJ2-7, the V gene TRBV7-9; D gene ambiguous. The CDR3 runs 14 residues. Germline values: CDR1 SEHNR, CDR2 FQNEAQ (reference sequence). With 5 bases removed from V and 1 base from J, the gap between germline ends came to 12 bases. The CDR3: CASSPPKGSYEQYF. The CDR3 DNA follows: TGTGCCAGCAGCCCCCCTAAGGGATCCTACGAGCAGTACTTC.

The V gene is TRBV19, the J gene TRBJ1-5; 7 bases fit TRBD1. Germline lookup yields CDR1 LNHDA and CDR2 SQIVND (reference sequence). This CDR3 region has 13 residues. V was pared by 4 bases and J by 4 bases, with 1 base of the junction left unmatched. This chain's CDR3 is CASSKQGNQPQHF. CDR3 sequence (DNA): TGTGCCAGTAGTAAACAGGGGAATCAGCCCCAGCATTTT.